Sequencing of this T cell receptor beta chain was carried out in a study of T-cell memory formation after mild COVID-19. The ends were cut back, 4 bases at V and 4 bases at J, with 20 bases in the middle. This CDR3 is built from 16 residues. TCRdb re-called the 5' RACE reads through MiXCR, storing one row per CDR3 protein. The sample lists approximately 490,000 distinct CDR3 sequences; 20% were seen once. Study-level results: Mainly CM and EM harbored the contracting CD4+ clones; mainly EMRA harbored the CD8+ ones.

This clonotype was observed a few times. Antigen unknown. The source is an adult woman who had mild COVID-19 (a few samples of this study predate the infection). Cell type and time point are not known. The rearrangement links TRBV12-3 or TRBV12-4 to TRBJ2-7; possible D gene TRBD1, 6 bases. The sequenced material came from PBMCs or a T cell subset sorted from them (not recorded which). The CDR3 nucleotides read TGTGCCAGCAGTTGGGGACCCCGGGACAAACTTTACGAGCAGTACTTC. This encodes CASSWGPRDKLYEQYF.